A single sample gave rise to the 31 T cell receptor beta chains below, sequenced in a study of human thymus T cells. It was from resections taken during corrective heart surgery that the thymus tissue came. Repertoires were generated with immunoSEQ multiplex PCR, while TCRdb's copy carries only in-frame clones and drops some. The profile covers fewer than 90,000 clones, with 90% to 98% appearing a single time and 0.025% to 0.035% taken by the ten largest. The specimen sequenced was thymus tissue. Every receptor here comes from a boy in the first two years of life with a congenital heart defect but otherwise immunologically healthy.

The rearrangement uses TRBV6-5 and TRBJ1-1; 7 bases are shared with TRBD1. The CDR3 runs to 11 residues. Looked up from germline, CDR1 is MNHEY and CDR2 is SVGAGI. The V segment lost 6 bases and the J segment 8 bases; nucleotides outside the gene matches: 3. This CDR3 reads CASSEQGEAFF. The CDR3 coding sequence is TGTGCCAGCAGCGAACAGGGGGAAGCTTTCTTT.

The count of this clone is one. The rearrangement links TRBV19 to TRBJ2-1; D is perhaps TRBD2 (5 bases). CDR1 LNHDA and CDR2 SQIVND come from the germline V gene (reference sequence). This CDR3 comprises 12 residues. Between the trimmed V and J ends, which lost 5 bases and 6 bases, there was a span of 8 bases. In DNA form, the CDR3 reads TGTGCCAGTAGTCGAGGGCCCAATGAGCAGTTCTTC. It codes for CASSRGPNEQFF.

The chain is built from TRBV14 and TRBJ2-7; 10 bases line up with TRBD2. This CDR3 is 17 amino acids long. V gave up 0 bases and J gave up 5 bases; unmatched junction bases: 10. Looked up from germline, CDR1 is SGHDN and CDR2 is FVKESK. CDR3 bases: TGTGCCAGCAGCCAAGATTTGCCAGCGGGAGGGCATGACGAGCAGTACTTC. It encodes CASSQDLPAGGHDEQYF.

The chain combines TRBV4-2 with TRBJ2-3; D is uncertain. Germline CDR1 and CDR2: LGHNA and YNFKEQ. The CDR3 contains 13 residues. With 2 bases removed from V and 5 bases from J, the gap between germline ends came to 8 bases. The DNA for the CDR3 is TGTGCCAGCAGCCAAATTCAAGGAGATACGCAGTATTTT. Protein sequence: CASSQIQGDTQYF.

The chain is built from TRBV18 and TRBJ2-5; 7 bases are a match to TRBD1. Trimming at V came to 5 bases and at J to 2 bases, leaving 5 bases not matched to a gene. CDR3 size: 14 residues. Germline V gives CDR1 KGHSH, CDR2 LQKENI. CDR3 DNA sequence: TGTGCCAGCTCAGCCGGGACAGATCAAGAGACCCAGTACTTC. It yields the protein CASSAGTDQETQYF.

This clone was found once. The chain carries TRBV7-2 and TRBJ2-5, with D possibly matching TRBD2 (6 bases). The V end was cut by 5 bases, the J end by 1 base, with 11 bases between. The CDR3 consists of 14 residues. The V gene's germline CDR1 is SGHTA and CDR2 FQGNSA. The CDR3 DNA sequence: TGTGCCAGCAGCAACCGGGACTCCCAAGAGACCCAGTACTTC. Translation: CASSNRDSQETQYF.

This rearrangement joins TRBV30 to TRBJ1-6; 9 nucleotides line up with TRBD1. Germline values: CDR1 GTSNPN, CDR2 SVGIG (reference sequence). This CDR3 has 17 amino acids. V was clipped by 2 bases and J by 7 bases; unmatched bases: 12. The CDR3 nucleotides read TGTGCCTGGAGTCCGCTCATGGGACAGGGATGCAATTCACCCCTCCACTTT. Amino acid sequence: CAWSPLMGQGCNSPLHF.

This clone was seen just once. The chain is built from TRBV5-6 and TRBJ2-2, with D possibly matching TRBD1 (5 bases). The V end was cut by 0 bases, the J end by 7 bases, with 13 bases between. The CDR3 sequence is 15 residues long. In germline, CDR1 is SGHDT, CDR2 YYEEEE. CDR3 region: CASSLEAGLDGELFF. CDR3 sequence (DNA): TGTGCCAGCAGCTTGGAAGCAGGGTTGGACGGGGAGCTGTTTTTT.

This rearrangement joins TRBV4-1 to TRBJ1-1, with unresolved D. The CDR3 is 13 amino acids. Trimming took off 4 bases at V and 1 base at J, with 7 bases between the two ends. Germline CDR1 reads MGHRA; CDR2 reads YSYEKL. CDR3 in DNA: TGCGCCAGCAGCCCGTCTGGGAACACTGAAGCTTTCTTT. It yields the protein CASSPSGNTEAFF.

The chain combines TRBV7-8 with TRBJ2-1; 12 bases match TRBD2. The germline V gene has CDR1 SGHVS and CDR2 FQNEAQ. The CDR3 spans 15 residues. V was pared by 1 base and J by 6 bases, with 1 base of the junction left unmatched. The CDR3 bases are TGTGCCAGCAGCTTAGGACTAGCGGGAGTCAATGAGCAGTTCTTC. Amino acid sequence: CASSLGLAGVNEQFF.

The rearrangement uses TRBV5-1 and TRBJ2-2; weak D call: TRBD2 (7 bases). Germline V lookup: CDR1 SGHRS, CDR2 YFSETQ. Trimming took off 0 bases at V and 0 bases at J, with 21 bases between the two ends. The CDR3 spans 20 residues. CDR3 protein: CASSLGPLVVRGPNTGELFF. CDR3 coding DNA: TGCGCCAGCAGCTTGGGGCCCCTAGTAGTGCGGGGGCCGAACACCGGGGAGCTGTTTTTT.

This clone was observed once. The genes are TRBV11-3 and TRBJ2-2, with D maybe TRBD2 (6 bases). Germline values: CDR1 SGHNT, CDR2 YENEEA. With 3 bases removed from V and 6 bases from J, the gap between germline ends came to 8 bases. The CDR3 is 13 residues long. CDR3 in DNA: TGTGCCAGCAGCTTCTCGGGAGCCGGGGAGCTGTTTTTT. Protein: CASSFSGAGELFF.

The rearrangement links TRBV10-2 to TRBJ2-5; D is perhaps TRBD1 or TRBD2 (5 bases each). The V gene lost 8 bases and the J gene lost 7 bases, with 20 bases spanning the gap. The CDR3 consists of 14 residues. Germline V gene data show CDR1 as WSHSY and CDR2 as SAAADI. The CDR3 here is CASVGRLLNGTQYF. CDR3 nucleotide sequence: TGCGCCAGCGTGGGACGTTTACTTAACGGGACCCAGTACTTC.

The gene calls are TRBV7-9 and TRBJ2-3; 7 nucleotides line up with TRBD1. CDR3 length equals 18 residues. Per germline, CDR1 SEHNR and CDR2 FQNEAQ (reference sequence). With V trimmed by 3 bases and J by 0 bases, 12 bases remained unmatched. CDR3 loop: CASSFKSGQMSSTDTQYF. The CDR3, as DNA: TGTGCCAGCAGCTTTAAATCGGGACAGATGTCTAGCACAGATACGCAGTATTTT.

The V and J genes are TRBV15 and TRBJ2-7, with 7 bases lining up with TRBD1. Germline lookup yields CDR1 LNHNV and CDR2 YYDKDF (reference sequence). The CDR3 consists of 16 residues. With V trimmed by 1 base and J by 2 bases, 8 bases remained unmatched. CDR3 residues: CATSRGGGSSTYEQYF. In DNA form, the CDR3 reads TGTGCCACCAGCAGAGGAGGGGGCAGCAGCACCTACGAGCAGTACTTC.

V is TRBV5-1 and J is TRBJ2-7; a possible D gene is TRBD1 (5 bases). Trimming cost V 0 bases and J 2 bases, with 21 bases left between them. Germline V gives CDR1 SGHRS, CDR2 YFSETQ. There are 18 residues in the CDR3. The CDR3 region is CASSLGAGPGTYTYEQYF. The CDR3 DNA is TGCGCCAGCAGCTTGGGGGCAGGGCCCGGAACATATACCTACGAGCAGTACTTC.

V gene TRBV7-9 combines with J gene TRBJ1-1; tentative D call: TRBD1 (5 bases). Germline-derived CDR1 and CDR2 are SEHNR and FQNEAQ (reference sequence). V lost 1 base and J 5 bases, leaving 14 bases between the germline ends. The CDR3 is 15 amino acids. The CDR3: CASSLVLRGGTEAFF. In nucleotides, the CDR3 is TGTGCCAGCAGCTTAGTGTTGAGGGGTGGGACTGAAGCTTTCTTT.

V is TRBV11-2 and J is TRBJ1-2; D not resolved. CDR3 length: 16 residues. V gave up 2 bases and J gave up 1 base, with 14 bases separating them. Per the germline V gene, CDR1 is SGHAT and CDR2 is FQNNGV. DNA of the CDR3: TGTGCCAGCAGCTTAAAGTCGTCACAGATTAACTATGGCTACACCTTC. Its protein product is CASSLKSSQINYGYTF.

J is TRBJ2-5 and V is TRBV5-6; TRBD2 matches at 11 bases. Trimming took 4 bases from V and 4 from J; bases not matched to a gene: 12. Germline assignment: CDR1 SGHDT and CDR2 YYEEEE. The length of the CDR3 is 17 residues. This CDR3 is CASSQGLAARLVETQYF. Written as DNA, the CDR3 is TGTGCCAGCAGCCAGGGACTAGCGGCCCGTCTGGTAGAGACCCAGTACTTC.

The J gene is TRBJ1-2, the V gene TRBV5-6, with D hard to call. The germline V gene has CDR1 SGHDT and CDR2 YYEEEE. The V end was cut by 5 bases, the J end by 7 bases, with 15 bases between. The length of the CDR3 is 13 residues. CDR3: CASRPSVLSGYTF. CDR3 nucleotide sequence: TGTGCCAGCAGGCCCTCGGTCTTGAGTGGCTACACCTTC.

This sequence joins TRBV10-1 and TRBJ2-3; 8 bases agree with TRBD2. Germline trimming cut 3 bases from V and 2 bases from J; bases unmatched to any gene: 10. Germline CDR1 is WNHNN and CDR2 is SYGVQD (reference sequence). The CDR3 runs to 17 residues. CDR3 loop: CASSEGEREWHTDTQYF. CDR3 bases: TGCGCCAGCAGTGAAGGGGAGCGGGAGTGGCACACAGATACGCAGTATTTT.

The chain joins TRBV6-4 to TRBJ2-1; 8 nucleotides line up with TRBD2. The germline CDR1 and CDR2 sequences are MRHNA and SNTAGT. Trimming took 5 bases from V and 5 from J; bases not matched to a gene: 8. The CDR3 runs 15 residues. The DNA for the CDR3 is TGTGCCAGCAGTCATCGCGGGGGGCCTCACAATGAGCAGTTCTTC. This sequence encodes CASSHRGGPHNEQFF.

V and J are TRBV14 and TRBJ1-1; D is possibly TRBD1 (6 bases). The CDR3 extends over 14 amino acids. V lost 6 bases, J lost 3 bases, and 14 bases lay in between. The germline gives CDR1 SGHDN, CDR2 FVKESK. The CDR3 loop is CASSHRVEDTEAFF. The CDR3 region has the DNA TGTGCCAGCAGTCACAGGGTGGAGGACACTGAAGCTTTCTTT. The whole variable domain, filled in from reference TRBV14 and TRBJ1-1, reads EAGVTQFPSHSVIEKGQTVTLRCDPISGHDNLYWYRRVMGKEIKFLLHFVKESKQDESGMPNNRFLAERTGGTYSTLKVQPAELEDSGVYFCASSHRVEDTEAFFGQGTRLTVV.

This clone has a handful of counts. J is TRBJ1-6 and V is TRBV11-2; D uncertain. This CDR3 comprises 15 residues. Trimming left V 5 bases short and J 7 bases short, with 15 bases between. Germline CDR1 is SGHAT and CDR2 is FQNNGV. DNA of the CDR3: TGTGCCAGCAGCCCCTCTGGAGGGATGAATTCACCCCTCCACTTT. This codes for CASSPSGGMNSPLHF.

This chain's CDR3 is CASSLIAGVGYEQYF. CDR3 coding DNA: TGTGCCAGCAGCTTAATAGCGGGAGTGGGTTACGAGCAGTACTTC. This rearrangement joins TRBV7-2 to TRBJ2-7; 9 bases map to TRBD2. CDR3 size: 15 residues. Germline V gives CDR1 SGHTA, CDR2 FQGNSA. V gave up 2 bases and J gave up 4 bases; unmatched junction bases: 6. The full variable domain, its missing parts supplied by reference TRBV7-2 and TRBJ2-7, is GAGVSQSPSNKVTEKGKDVELRCDPISGHTALYWYRQSLGQGLEFLIYFQGNSAPDKSGLPSDRFSAERTGGSVSTLTIQRTQQEDSAVYLCASSLIAGVGYEQYFGPGTRLTVT.

The V gene is TRBV7-2, the J gene TRBJ2-2; tentatively, D is TRBD1 or TRBD2 (5 bases each). CDR3 length equals 16 residues. The V gene lost 5 bases and the J gene lost 5 bases, with 18 bases spanning the gap. The germline CDR1 and CDR2 sequences are SGHTA and FQGNSA. The CDR3, as DNA: TGTGCCAGCAGCCTCCGTCCGGGGCAGGAGACCGGGGAGCTGTTTTTT. Translation gives CASSLRPGQETGELFF.

The J gene is TRBJ2-1, the V gene TRBV15; 9 bases agree with TRBD1. The CDR3 covers 16 residues. Trimming cost V 0 bases and J 5 bases; bases outside gene matches: 5. The germline V gene encodes CDR1 LNHNV and CDR2 YYDKDF (reference sequence). The DNA for the CDR3 is TGTGCCACCAGCAGAGATGACAGGGGGATCGACAATGAGCAGTTCTTC. Protein product: CATSRDDRGIDNEQFF.

The chain couples TRBV29-1 to TRBJ2-5; weak D call: TRBD2 (6 bases). This CDR3 is 15 amino acids long. Germline V gene data show CDR1 as SQVTM and CDR2 as ANQGSEA. The V end lost 4 bases, the J end lost 3 bases, and 18 bases lay between the germline ends. CDR3 region: CSVVLTSAGKETQYF. As DNA, the CDR3 is TGCAGCGTTGTCTTAACCTCCGCGGGAAAAGAGACCCAGTACTTC.

This clone was seen a single time. The chain has TRBV25-1 and TRBJ2-1; D not certain. CDR1 and CDR2 (germline): MGHDK, SYGVNS. The CDR3 has 14 amino acids. With 1 base removed from V and 6 bases from J, the gap between germline ends came to 10 bases. In DNA, the CDR3 is TGTGCCAGCAGTGAATTCTTTCCCGTCAATGAGCAGTTCTTC. This translates into CASSEFFPVNEQFF.

The chain combines TRBV19 with TRBJ2-3; D is tentatively TRBD1 or TRBD2 (5 bases each). Germline V lookup: CDR1 LNHDA, CDR2 SQIVND (reference sequence). The CDR3 loop spans 13 amino acids. V gave up 10 bases and J gave up 2 bases, with 13 bases separating them. The CDR3: CATIGANTDTQYF. Here the CDR3 DNA reads TGTGCCACCATCGGGGCGAACACAGATACGCAGTATTTT.

The chain has TRBV6-5 and TRBJ1-2; D unresolved. V lost 2 bases to trimming and J lost 4 bases, with 11 bases between them. The CDR3 covers 14 residues. Germline V gene lookup returns CDR1 MNHEY and CDR2 SVGAGI. Written as DNA, the CDR3 is TGTGCCAGCAGTTACGGACCCGTGGGCTATGGCTACACCTTC. Translating gives CASSYGPVGYGYTF.